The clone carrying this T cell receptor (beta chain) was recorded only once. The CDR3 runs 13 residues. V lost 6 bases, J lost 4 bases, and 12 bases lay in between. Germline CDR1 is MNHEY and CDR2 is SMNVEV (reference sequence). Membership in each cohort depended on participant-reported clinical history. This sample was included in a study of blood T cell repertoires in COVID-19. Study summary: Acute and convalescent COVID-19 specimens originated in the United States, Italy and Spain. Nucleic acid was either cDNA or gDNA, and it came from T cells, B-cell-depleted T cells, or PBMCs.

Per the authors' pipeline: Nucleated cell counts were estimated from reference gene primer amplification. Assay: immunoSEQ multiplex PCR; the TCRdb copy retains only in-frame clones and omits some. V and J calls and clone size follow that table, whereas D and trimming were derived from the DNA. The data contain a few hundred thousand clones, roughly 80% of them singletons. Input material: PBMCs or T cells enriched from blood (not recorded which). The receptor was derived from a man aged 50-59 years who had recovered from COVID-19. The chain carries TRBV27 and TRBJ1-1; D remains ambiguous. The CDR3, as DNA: TGTGCCAGCAGACCCCGACGGGTCACTGAAGCTTTCTTT. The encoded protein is CASRPRRVTEAFF.